This TCR beta chain was profiled in a study of blood T cell repertoires in COVID-19. Turning to the study itself: Italy, Spain and the United States were the sources of the convalescent and acute COVID-19 samples. Sources were T cells, B-cell-depleted T cells, or PBMCs; the material itself was cDNA or gDNA.

Original handling: Estimates of nucleated cell counts were drawn from the amplification of reference gene primers. Generated by immunoSEQ multiplex PCR, the TCRdb table keeps only in-frame clones and is missing some. That table is the source of V, J and clone size, and D and trimming were worked out from the DNA. The table records some 200,000 clones, 86% of them present only once. The CDR3 is 16 amino acids. The germline V gene has CDR1 SGHRS and CDR2 YFSETQ. The V and J ends lost 4 bases and 3 bases, in that order; junction bases with no gene match: 5. The V and J genes are TRBV5-1 and TRBJ2-2; 11 bases agree with TRBD2. The sequenced material came from peripheral blood. The sequence was collected from a man at least 80 years old with acute or convalescent COVID-19. The DNA for the CDR3 is TGCGCCAGCAGCCTTAGCGGGAGGGCCGACACCGGGGAGCTGTTTTTT. Translation: CASSLSGRADTGELFF.